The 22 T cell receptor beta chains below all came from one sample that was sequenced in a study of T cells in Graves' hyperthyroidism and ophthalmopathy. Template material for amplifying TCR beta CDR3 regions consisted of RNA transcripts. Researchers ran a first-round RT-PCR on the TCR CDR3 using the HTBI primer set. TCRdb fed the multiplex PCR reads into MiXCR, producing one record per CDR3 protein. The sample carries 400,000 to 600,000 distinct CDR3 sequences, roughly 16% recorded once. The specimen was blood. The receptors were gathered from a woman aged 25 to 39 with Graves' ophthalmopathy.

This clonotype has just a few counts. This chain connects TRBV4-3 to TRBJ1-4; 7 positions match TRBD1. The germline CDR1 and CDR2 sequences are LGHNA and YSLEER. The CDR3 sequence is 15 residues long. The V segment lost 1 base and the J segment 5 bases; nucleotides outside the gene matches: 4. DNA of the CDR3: TGCGCCAGCAGCCAAGGGACAGGCCCAAATGAAAAACTGTTTTTT. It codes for CASSQGTGPNEKLFF.

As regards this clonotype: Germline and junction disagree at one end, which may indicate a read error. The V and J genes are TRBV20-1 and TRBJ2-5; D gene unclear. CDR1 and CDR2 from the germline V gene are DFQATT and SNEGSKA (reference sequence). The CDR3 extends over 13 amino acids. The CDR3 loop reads CSARAIRQETQYF. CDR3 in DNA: TGCAGTGCCAGAGCCATACGGCAAGAGACCCAGTACTTC.

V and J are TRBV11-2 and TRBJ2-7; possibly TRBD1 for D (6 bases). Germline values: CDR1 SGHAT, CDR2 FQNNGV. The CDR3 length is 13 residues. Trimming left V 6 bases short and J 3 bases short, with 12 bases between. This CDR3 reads CASSPGVGYEQYF. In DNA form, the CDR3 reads TGTGCCAGCAGTCCAGGGGTTGGCTACGAGCAGTACTTC.

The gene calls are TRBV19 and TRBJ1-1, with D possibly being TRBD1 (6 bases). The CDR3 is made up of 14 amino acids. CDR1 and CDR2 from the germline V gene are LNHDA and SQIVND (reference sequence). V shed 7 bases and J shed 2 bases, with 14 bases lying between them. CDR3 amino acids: CASKVAGVNTEAFF. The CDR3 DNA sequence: TGTGCCAGTAAAGTGGCAGGGGTTAACACTGAAGCTTTCTTT.

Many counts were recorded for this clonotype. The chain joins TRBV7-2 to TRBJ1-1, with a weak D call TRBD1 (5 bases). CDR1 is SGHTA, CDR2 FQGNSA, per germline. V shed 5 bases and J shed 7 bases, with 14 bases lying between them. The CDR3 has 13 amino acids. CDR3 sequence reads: CASSLRGQGEAFF. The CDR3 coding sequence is TGTGCCAGCAGCCTCCGAGGGCAGGGTGAAGCTTTCTTT.

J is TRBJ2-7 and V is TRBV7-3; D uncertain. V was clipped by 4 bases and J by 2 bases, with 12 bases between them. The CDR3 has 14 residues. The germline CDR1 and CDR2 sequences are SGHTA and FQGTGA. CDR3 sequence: CASSSYSAPYEQYF. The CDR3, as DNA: TGTGCCAGCAGCTCCTATTCGGCCCCCTACGAGCAGTACTTC.

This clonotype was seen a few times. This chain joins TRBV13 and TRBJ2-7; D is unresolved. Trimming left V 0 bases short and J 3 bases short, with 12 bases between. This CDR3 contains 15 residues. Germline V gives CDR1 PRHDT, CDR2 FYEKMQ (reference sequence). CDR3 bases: TGTGCCAGCAGCTTAGGACTCCTGAAGTTCTACGAGCAGTACTTC. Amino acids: CASSLGLLKFYEQYF.

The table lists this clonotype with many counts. CDR3 coding DNA: TGTGCCAGCAGCCTCCTAGCATCGGAGCAGTACTTC. It translates to CASSLLASEQYF. The gene calls are TRBV7-9 and TRBJ2-7; TRBD2 might be the D (5 bases). Germline assignment: CDR1 SEHNR and CDR2 FQNEAQ (reference sequence). V gave up 5 bases and J gave up 7 bases, with 12 bases separating them. This CDR3 region has 12 residues.

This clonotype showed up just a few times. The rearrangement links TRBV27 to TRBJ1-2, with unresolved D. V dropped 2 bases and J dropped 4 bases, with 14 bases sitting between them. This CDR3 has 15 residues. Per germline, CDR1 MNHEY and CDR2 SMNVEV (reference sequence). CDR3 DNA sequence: TGTGCCAGCAGTTTAAGAGCGATGAGTCCCTATGGCTACACCTTC. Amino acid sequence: CASSLRAMSPYGYTF.

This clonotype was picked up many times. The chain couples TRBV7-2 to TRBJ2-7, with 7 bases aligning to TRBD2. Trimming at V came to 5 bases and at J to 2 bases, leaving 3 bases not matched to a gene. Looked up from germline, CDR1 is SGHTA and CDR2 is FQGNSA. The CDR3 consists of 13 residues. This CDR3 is CASSGGVAYEQYF. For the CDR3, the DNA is TGTGCCAGCAGCGGGGGGGTCGCCTACGAGCAGTACTTC.

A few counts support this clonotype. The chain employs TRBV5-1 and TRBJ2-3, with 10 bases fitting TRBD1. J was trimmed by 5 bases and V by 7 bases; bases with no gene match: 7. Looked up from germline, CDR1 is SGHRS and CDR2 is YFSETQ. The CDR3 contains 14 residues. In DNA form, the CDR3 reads TGCGCCAGCGGCCCGGGACAGGGGATAGATACGCAGTATTTT. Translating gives CASGPGQGIDTQYF.

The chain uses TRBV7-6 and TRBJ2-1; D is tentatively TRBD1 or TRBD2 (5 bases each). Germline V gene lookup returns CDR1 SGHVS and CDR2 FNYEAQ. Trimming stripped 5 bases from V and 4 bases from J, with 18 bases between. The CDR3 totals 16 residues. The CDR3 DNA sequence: TGTGCCAGCAGCGTGGCCCCCGGGACCGTATACAATGAGCAGTTCTTC. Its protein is CASSVAPGTVYNEQFF.

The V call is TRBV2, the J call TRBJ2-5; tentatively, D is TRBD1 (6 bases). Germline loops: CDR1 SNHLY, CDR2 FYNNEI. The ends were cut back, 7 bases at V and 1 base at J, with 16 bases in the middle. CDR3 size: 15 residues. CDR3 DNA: TGTGCCAGCACTCAGGGAACAGGGAGCCAAGAGACCCAGTACTTC. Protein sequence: CASTQGTGSQETQYF.

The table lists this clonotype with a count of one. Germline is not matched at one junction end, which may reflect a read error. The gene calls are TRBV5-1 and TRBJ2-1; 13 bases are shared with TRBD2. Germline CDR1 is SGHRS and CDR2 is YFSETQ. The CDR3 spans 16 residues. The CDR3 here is CASSLGTSGDYNEQFF. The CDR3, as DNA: TGTGCCAGCAGCTTGGGGACTAGCGGGGATTACAATGAGCAGTTCTTC.

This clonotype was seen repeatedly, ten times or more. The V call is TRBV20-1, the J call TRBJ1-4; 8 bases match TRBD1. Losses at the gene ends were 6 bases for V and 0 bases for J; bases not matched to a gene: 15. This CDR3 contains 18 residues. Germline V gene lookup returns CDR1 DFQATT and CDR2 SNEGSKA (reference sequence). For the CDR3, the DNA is TGCAGTGCCCACAAGACAGGGGAATCTGGTGCAACTAATGAAAAACTGTTTTTT. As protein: CSAHKTGESGATNEKLFF.

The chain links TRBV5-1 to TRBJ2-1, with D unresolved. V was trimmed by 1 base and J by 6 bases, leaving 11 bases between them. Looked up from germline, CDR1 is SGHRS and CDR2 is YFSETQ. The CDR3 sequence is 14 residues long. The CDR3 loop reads CASSLSMKGNEQFF. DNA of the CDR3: TGCGCCAGCAGCTTGAGTATGAAGGGCAATGAGCAGTTCTTC.

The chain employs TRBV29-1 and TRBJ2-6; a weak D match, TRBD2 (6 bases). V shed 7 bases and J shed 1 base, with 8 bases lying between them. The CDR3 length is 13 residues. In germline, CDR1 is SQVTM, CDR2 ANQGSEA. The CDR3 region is CSAGGSGANVLTF. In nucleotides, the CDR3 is TGCAGCGCTGGGGGGTCTGGGGCCAACGTCCTGACTTTC.

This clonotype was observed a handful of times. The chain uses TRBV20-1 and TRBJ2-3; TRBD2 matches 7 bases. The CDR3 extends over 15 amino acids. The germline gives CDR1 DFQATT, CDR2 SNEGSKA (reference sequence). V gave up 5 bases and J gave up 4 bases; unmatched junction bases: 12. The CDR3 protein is CSAPKRREGPDTQYF. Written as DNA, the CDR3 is TGCAGTGCTCCCAAAAGGAGGGAGGGGCCAGATACGCAGTATTTT.

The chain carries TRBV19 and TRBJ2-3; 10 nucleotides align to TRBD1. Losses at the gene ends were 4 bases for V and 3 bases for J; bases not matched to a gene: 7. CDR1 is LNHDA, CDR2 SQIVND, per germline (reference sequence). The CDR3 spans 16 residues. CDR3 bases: TGTGCCAGTAGTAACGGACAGGGGGTCTTTACAGATACGCAGTATTTT. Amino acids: CASSNGQGVFTDTQYF.

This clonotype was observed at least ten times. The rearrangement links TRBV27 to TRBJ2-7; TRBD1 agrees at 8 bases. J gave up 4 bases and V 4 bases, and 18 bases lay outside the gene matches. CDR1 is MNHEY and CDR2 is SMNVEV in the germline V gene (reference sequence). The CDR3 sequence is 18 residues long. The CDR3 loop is CASSWTGPNGQPSYEQYF. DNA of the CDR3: TGTGCCAGCAGTTGGACAGGGCCCAACGGACAGCCGTCTTACGAGCAGTACTTC.

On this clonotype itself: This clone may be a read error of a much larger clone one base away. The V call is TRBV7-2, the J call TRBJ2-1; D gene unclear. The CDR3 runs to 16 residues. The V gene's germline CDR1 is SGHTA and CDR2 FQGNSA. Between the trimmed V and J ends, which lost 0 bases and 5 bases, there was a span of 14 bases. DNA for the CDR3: TGTGCCAGCAGCTTAGCATTTCTAGTCGGTAACAATGAGCAGTTCTTC. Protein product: CASSLAFLVGNNEQFF.

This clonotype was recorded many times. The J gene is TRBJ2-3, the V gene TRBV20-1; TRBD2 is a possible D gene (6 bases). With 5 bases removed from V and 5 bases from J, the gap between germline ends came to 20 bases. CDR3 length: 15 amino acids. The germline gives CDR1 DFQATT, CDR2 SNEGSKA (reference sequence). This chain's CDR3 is CSAPSGPGAGDTQYF. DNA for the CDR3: TGCAGTGCTCCGAGCGGACCGGGAGCTGGAGATACGCAGTATTTT.